Sequencing of this T cell receptor (beta chain) was carried out in a study of metastatic and nonmetastatic thyroid tumors (dated by TCRdb to the early 2020s). General notes on the study: Repertoires from peripheral blood and from tumor or nodule tissue samples of malignant and benign thyroid patients were compared.

This clone was observed at least ten times. Its antigen specificity is not known. Base qualities were left out, and no much larger clone turns up one base away. Before undergoing thyroid surgery, none of the patients had been given any kind of treatment. Using T-cell receptor beta sequencing, the study looked back at clinical samples from patients collected from about 2011 to 2019. CDR1 and CDR2 are read off the germline V gene as ENHRY and SYGVKD. The CDR3 measures 14 amino acids from cysteine to phenylalanine. Only CDR3 DNA remains: 42 bases, in frame from the first base. V gives up 4 bases and J gives up 6 bases, and the segment between their germline ends measures 13 bases. Receptor amplification or capture employed PCR. These reads were obtained on an Illumina HiSeq 4000. High-throughput sequencing was used to profile the TCR beta-chain CDR3 region of every patient. The authors' analysis ran thus. A classifier to discriminate distant-metastatic papillary thyroid cancer patients was built from CDR3 differences across clinicopathological groups. The Shannon index was used to measure repertoire diversity, and the Morisita-Horn index was used to measure how similar tumor and blood repertoires were. Through fastp at Q25 and MiXCR, TCRdb rebuilt clones from the public reads, retaining in-frame beta chains. TCRdb, not the authors, supplied the V and J calls. The sample contains around 35,000 clones, approximately 16% of them found a single time. The ten largest make up around 3% of the sample.

The paper's findings and limits, for the study overall: TCR beta diversity was reported as significantly higher in malignant tumors than in benign nodules, in both blood and tumor samples.

The sample consisted of blood. The clonotype was recovered from a female donor with papillary thyroid cancer or a benign thyroid nodule (not recorded which). Some clones in this sample may be carry-over from other donors' samples. The chain is encoded by TRBV10-3 joined to TRBJ1-5, and TRBD1 may be the D gene, going by 6 matching bases. The DNA sequence is TGTGCCATCAGTGGTGAAGGGGGGAGTCAGCCCCAGCATTTT. Its translation is CAISGEGGSQPQHF.